The next 22 T cell receptor beta chains were all read from a single sample in a study of T cell responses to AZD1222 COVID-19 vaccine. Sequenced by immunoSEQ multiplex PCR; TCRdb stores in-frame clones only, minus some. The sample shows around 130,000 clones, 86% of them seen only once. The source was peripheral blood, collected 28 days after the second AZD1222 dose. The source is an adult who received the AZD1222 COVID-19 vaccine.

J is TRBJ1-5 and V is TRBV7-8, with D possibly TRBD1 on 5 matching bases. V was cut by 1 base and J by 1 base, with 8 bases left in between. The CDR3 extends over 15 amino acids. Germline lookup yields CDR1 SGHVS and CDR2 FQNEAQ. The CDR3 sequence is CASSLVRDSNQPQHF. CDR3 nucleotide sequence: TGTGCCAGCAGCTTAGTTAGGGACAGCAATCAGCCCCAGCATTTT.

In its sample, this clone was seen once. The V gene is TRBV7-8, the J gene TRBJ1-4; D not certain. The CDR3 spans 14 residues. CDR1 is SGHVS, CDR2 FQNEAQ, per germline. With 2 bases removed from V and 4 bases from J, the gap between germline ends came to 8 bases. The chain's CDR3 is CASSLKTSNEKLFF. Written as DNA, the CDR3 is TGTGCCAGCAGCTTAAAGACAAGTAATGAAAAACTGTTTTTT.

The V and J genes are TRBV18 and TRBJ1-2; maybe TRBD1 (5 bases). The CDR3 is made up of 14 amino acids. Trimming cost V 2 bases and J 4 bases, with 11 bases left between them. Germline CDR1 is KGHSH and CDR2 is LQKENI. The CDR3 region has the DNA TGTGCCAGCTCACCATCTCCAGGGAGCTATGGCTACACCTTC. Its protein is CASSPSPGSYGYTF.

This clone was observed once. Since a much larger clone is just one base distant, this may be a read error. The chain combines TRBV7-9 with TRBJ1-2; D perhaps matches TRBD1 (5 bases). Germline CDR1 SEHNR, CDR2 FQNEAQ (reference sequence). The CDR3 has 13 amino acids. Between the trimmed V and J ends, which lost 5 bases and 2 bases, there was a span of 9 bases. CDR3 coding DNA: TGTGCCAGCAGCCCCCGACAGAACTATGGCTACACCTTC. Protein: CASSPRQNYGYTF.

The rearrangement uses TRBV12-2 and TRBJ2-3; the D call of TRBD1 is as the table states it, not checked on the DNA. TRBV12-2 is termed a pseudogene. This CDR3 is 16 amino acids long. The CDR3 nucleotides read TGTGCAAGTCGCTCAGGGACAGGGAGAGCCGCAGATACGCAGTATTTT. Residues: CASRSGTGRAADTQYF.

The chain links TRBV7-2 to TRBJ1-1, with 8 nucleotides matching TRBD1. With V trimmed by 6 bases and J by 5 bases, 5 bases remained unmatched. Looked up from germline, CDR1 is SGHTA and CDR2 is FQGNSA. The CDR3 length is 13 residues. CDR3 bases: TGTGCCAGCAGGGAACAGGGGGGGACTGAAGCTTTCTTT. Its translation is CASREQGGTEAFF.

The V call is TRBV6-5, the J call TRBJ2-2; 7 nucleotides match TRBD1. V shed 5 bases, J shed 4 bases, and the junction held 7 bases outside the gene matches. CDR1 MNHEY and CDR2 SVGAGI come from the germline V gene. This CDR3 has 15 amino acids. The CDR3 loop reads CASSIRQGSTGELFF. The DNA for the CDR3 is TGTGCCAGCAGTATTCGACAGGGTTCCACCGGGGAGCTGTTTTTT.

This clone was observed a single time. The chain employs TRBV12-3 or TRBV12-4 and TRBJ1-4; possibly TRBD1 for D (5 bases). The V and J ends lost 7 bases and 8 bases respectively, with 14 bases between them. The CDR3 extends over 13 amino acids. The CDR3 is CASTRDPGEKLFF. The CDR3 DNA sequence: TGTGCCAGCACCCGGGACCCCGGGGAAAAACTGTTTTTT.

The CDR3 sequence: CSVEQTSGLTDTQYF. CDR3 DNA: TGCAGCGTTGAACAGACTAGCGGACTCACAGATACGCAGTATTTT. This chain connects TRBV29-1 to TRBJ2-3, with 9 bases matching TRBD2. Germline-derived CDR1 and CDR2 are SQVTM and ANQGSEA. There are 15 residues in the CDR3. The ends lost 2 bases at V and 2 bases at J; junction bases unmatched: 5.

This chain links TRBV25-1 with TRBJ1-1; a weak D match, TRBD1 (6 bases). With 10 bases removed from V and 0 bases from J, the gap between germline ends came to 12 bases. The CDR3 spans 13 residues. CDR1 and CDR2 from the germline V gene are MGHDK and SYGVNS. The CDR3 sequence is CATTTGMNTEAFF. CDR3 bases: TGTGCCACCACGACAGGCATGAACACTGAAGCTTTCTTT.

This sequence joins TRBV9 and TRBJ2-3; 7 nucleotides line up with TRBD2. Looked up from germline, CDR1 is SGDLS and CDR2 is YYNGEE. CDR3 length: 15 amino acids. V shed 4 bases and J 2 bases; nucleotides not matched to a gene: 7. CDR3 sequence reads: CASSFGGRYTDTQYF. The CDR3, as DNA: TGTGCCAGCAGCTTCGGCGGGAGATACACAGATACGCAGTATTTT.

The chain employs TRBV5-5 and TRBJ1-6, with 8 nucleotides matching TRBD1. The germline gives CDR1 SGHKS, CDR2 YYEKEE (reference sequence). V lost 2 bases to trimming and J lost 10 bases; unmatched junction nucleotides: 5. This CDR3 spans 14 amino acids. CDR3 sequence reads: CASSLGTGGSPLHF. CDR3 DNA sequence: TGTGCCAGCAGCTTAGGGACAGGAGGCTCACCCCTCCACTTT.

The rearrangement uses TRBV7-8 and TRBJ1-5; no clear D. The CDR3 has 17 amino acids. Trimming took 2 bases from V and 0 from J, leaving 14 bases between them. CDR1 is SGHVS and CDR2 is FQNEAQ in the germline V gene. DNA for the CDR3: TGTGCCAGCAGCTTATTTTCTAAGGGTTATAGCAATCAGCCCCAGCATTTT. Its translation: CASSLFSKGYSNQPQHF.

The V gene is TRBV5-1, the J gene TRBJ1-3; D not resolved. This CDR3 region has 15 residues. Looked up from germline, CDR1 is SGHRS and CDR2 is YFSETQ. V was shortened by 3 bases and J by 0 bases, with 10 bases between the two germline ends. The CDR3 region has the DNA TGCGCCAGCAGCTACGGAGGTCCCTCTGGAAACACCATATATTTT. Translating it yields CASSYGGPSGNTIYF.

The chain has TRBV19 and TRBJ1-1; TRBD1 matches 7 bases. Trimming at V came to 5 bases and at J to 6 bases, leaving 9 bases not matched to a gene. Germline CDR1 reads LNHDA; CDR2 reads SQIVND (reference sequence). The CDR3 runs 14 residues. Written as DNA, the CDR3 is TGTGCCAGTAGTCCCCTGACAGGGCCGGCTGAAGCTTTCTTT. Protein product: CASSPLTGPAEAFF.

With respect to this clone: At one end, the junction sequence differs from germline, possibly due to a read error. The V call is TRBV5-6, the J call TRBJ2-6; no firm D call. CDR1 is SGHDT, CDR2 YYEEEE, per germline. The CDR3 is 13 amino acids. The CDR3 loop is CASSLWQADVLTF. CDR3 nucleotide sequence: TGTGCCAGCAGCTTGTGGCAGGCCGACGTCCTGACTTTC.

V and J are TRBV6-2 or TRBV6-3 and TRBJ2-1; TRBD1 matches 11 bases. In germline, CDR1 is MNHEY, CDR2 SVGEGT. The CDR3 has 16 amino acids. Losses at the gene ends were 6 bases for V and 6 bases for J; bases not matched to a gene: 10. The CDR3 loop reads CASSPKGQGVGNEQFF. CDR3 sequence (DNA): TGTGCCAGCAGCCCTAAGGGACAGGGGGTTGGCAATGAGCAGTTCTTC.

The chain couples TRBV9 to TRBJ2-1, with 9 bases matching TRBD2. The CDR3 consists of 12 residues. The junction had 0 bases not matched to a gene; V was cut back by 3 bases and J by 8 bases. Germline assignment: CDR1 SGDLS and CDR2 YYNGEE. The CDR3 loop is CASSASGDEQFF. CDR3 bases: TGTGCCAGCAGCGCTAGCGGGGATGAGCAGTTCTTC.

The rearrangement uses TRBV19 and TRBJ2-5; possibly TRBD1 or TRBD2 for D (6 bases each). CDR1 LNHDA and CDR2 SQIVND come from the germline V gene (reference sequence). The CDR3 totals 15 residues. Between the trimmed V and J ends, which lost 11 bases and 4 bases, there was a span of 23 bases. The CDR3 region is CAAGLPGGLGETQYF. DNA for the CDR3: TGTGCCGCTGGATTGCCCGGGGGCCTTGGAGAGACCCAGTACTTC.

The chain uses TRBV29-1 and TRBJ2-3; D is perhaps TRBD1 (7 bases). The CDR3 has 14 residues. V lost 6 bases, J lost 0 bases, and 13 bases lay in between. Germline loops: CDR1 SQVTM, CDR2 ANQGSEA. This CDR3 reads CSVAGQSSTDTQYF. The DNA for the CDR3 is TGCAGCGTGGCGGGACAGTCGAGCACAGATACGCAGTATTTT.

This chain links TRBV9 with TRBJ2-3; D tentatively fits TRBD1 or TRBD2 (5 bases each). V dropped 0 bases and J dropped 6 bases, with 5 bases sitting between them. This CDR3 contains 12 residues. Germline-derived CDR1 and CDR2 are SGDLS and YYNGEE. The CDR3 DNA is TGTGCCAGCAGCGTAGGGGGGGATACGCAGTATTTT. This codes for CASSVGGDTQYF.

The chain joins TRBV29-1 to TRBJ1-1; D call uncertain. CDR3 length: 12 amino acids. V shed 7 bases and J shed 4 bases, with 13 bases lying between them. Per germline, CDR1 SQVTM and CDR2 ANQGSEA. Here the CDR3 DNA reads TGCAGCGCACTCCCAGTGGGCACTGAAGCTTTCTTT. Translated: CSALPVGTEAFF. The whole variable domain, remainder taken from reference TRBV29-1 and TRBJ1-1, is SAVISQKPSRDICQRGTSLTIQCQVDSQVTMMFWYRQQPGQSLTLIATANQGSEATYESGFVIDKFPISRPNLTFSTLTVSNMSPEDSSIYLCSALPVGTEAFFGQGTRLTVV.